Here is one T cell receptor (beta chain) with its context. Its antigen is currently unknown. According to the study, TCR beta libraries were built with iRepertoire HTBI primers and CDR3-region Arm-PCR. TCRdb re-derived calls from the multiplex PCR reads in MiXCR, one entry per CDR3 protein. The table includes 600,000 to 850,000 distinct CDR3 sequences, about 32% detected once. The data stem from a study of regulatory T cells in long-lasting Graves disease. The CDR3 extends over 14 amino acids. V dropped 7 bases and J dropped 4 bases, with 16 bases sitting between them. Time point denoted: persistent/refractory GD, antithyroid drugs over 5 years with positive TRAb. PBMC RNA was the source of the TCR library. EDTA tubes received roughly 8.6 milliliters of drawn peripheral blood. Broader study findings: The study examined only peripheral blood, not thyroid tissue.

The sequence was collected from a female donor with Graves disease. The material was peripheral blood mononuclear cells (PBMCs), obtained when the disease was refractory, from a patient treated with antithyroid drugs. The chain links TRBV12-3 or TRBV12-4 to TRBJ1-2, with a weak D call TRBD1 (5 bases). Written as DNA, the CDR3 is TGTGCCAGCAAGTCTTGGGGGGGAGGCTATGGCTACACCTTC. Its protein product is CASKSWGGGYGYTF.